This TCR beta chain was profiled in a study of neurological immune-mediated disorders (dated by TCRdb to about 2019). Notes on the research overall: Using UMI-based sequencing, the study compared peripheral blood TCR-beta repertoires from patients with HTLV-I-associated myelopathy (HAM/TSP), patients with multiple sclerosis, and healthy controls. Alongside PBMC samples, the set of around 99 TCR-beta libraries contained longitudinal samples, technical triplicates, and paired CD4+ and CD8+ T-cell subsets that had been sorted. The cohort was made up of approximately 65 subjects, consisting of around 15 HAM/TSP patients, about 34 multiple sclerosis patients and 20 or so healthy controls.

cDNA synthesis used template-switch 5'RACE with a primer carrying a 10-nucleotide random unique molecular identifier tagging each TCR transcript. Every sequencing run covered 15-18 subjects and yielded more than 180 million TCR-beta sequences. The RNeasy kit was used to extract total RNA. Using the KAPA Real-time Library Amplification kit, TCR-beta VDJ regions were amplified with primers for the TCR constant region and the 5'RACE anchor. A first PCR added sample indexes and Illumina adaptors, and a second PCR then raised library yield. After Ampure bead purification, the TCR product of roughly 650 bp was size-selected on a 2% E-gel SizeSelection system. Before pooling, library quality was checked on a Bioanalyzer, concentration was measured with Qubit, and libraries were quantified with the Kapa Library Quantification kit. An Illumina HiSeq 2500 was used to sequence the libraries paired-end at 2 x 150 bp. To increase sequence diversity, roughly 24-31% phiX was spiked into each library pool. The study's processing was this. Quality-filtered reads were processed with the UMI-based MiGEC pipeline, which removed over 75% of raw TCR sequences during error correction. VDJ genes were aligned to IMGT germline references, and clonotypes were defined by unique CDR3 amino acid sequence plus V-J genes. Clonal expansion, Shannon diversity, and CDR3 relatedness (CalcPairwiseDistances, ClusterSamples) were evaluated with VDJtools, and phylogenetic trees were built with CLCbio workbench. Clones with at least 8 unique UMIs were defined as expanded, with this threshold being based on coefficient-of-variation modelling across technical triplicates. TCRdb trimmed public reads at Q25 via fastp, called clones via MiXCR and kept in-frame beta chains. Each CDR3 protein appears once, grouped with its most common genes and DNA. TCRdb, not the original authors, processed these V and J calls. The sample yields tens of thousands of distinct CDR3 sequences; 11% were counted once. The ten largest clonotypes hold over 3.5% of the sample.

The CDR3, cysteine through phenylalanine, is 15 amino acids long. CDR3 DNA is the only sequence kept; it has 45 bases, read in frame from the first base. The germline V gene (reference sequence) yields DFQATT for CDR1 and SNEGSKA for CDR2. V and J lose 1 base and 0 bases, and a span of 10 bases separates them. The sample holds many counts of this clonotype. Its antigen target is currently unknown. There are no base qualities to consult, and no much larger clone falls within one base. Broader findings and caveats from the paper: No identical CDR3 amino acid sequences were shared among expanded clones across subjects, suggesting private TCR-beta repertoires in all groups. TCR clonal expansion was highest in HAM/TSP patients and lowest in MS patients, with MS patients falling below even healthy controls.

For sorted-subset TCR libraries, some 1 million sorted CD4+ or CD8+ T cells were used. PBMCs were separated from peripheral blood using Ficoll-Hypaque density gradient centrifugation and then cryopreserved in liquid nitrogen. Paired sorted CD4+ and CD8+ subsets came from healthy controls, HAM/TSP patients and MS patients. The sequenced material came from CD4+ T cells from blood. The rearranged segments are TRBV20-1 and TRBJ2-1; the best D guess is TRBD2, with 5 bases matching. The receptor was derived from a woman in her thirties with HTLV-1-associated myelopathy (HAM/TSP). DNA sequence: TGCAGTGCTAGAGGAGGAGGCAGCTCCTACAATGAGCAGTTCTTC. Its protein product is CSARGGGSSYNEQFF.